This is a list of T cell receptor beta chains from one sample in a study of cytomegalovirus exposure and HLA in healthy donors. Profiled with immunoSEQ multiplex PCR; TCRdb holds only in-frame clones, not every one. The sample yields around 210,000 clones, around four fifths seen once. Material: PBMCs. All receptors derive from a man aged 45-65 years in good health and CMV-seronegative. The CDR3 runs from the conserved cysteine through the conserved F or W. Each record gives: J gene, D gene, clone size, V gene, CDR3 protein, CDR3 DNA. D genes are given only for firm matches. Size is omitted from some rows. Given values are once, few, many or a class for expanded clones.

j_call: TRBJ1-1; d_call: TRBD1; clone_size: NA; v_call: TRBV11-3; cdr3_aa: CASSTDRDTEAFF; cdr3_nt: TGTGCCAGCAGCACGGACAGGGACACTGAAGCTTTCTTT
j_call: TRBJ1-1; d_call: TRBD1; clone_size: few; v_call: TRBV18; cdr3_aa: CASSRGQENTEAFF; cdr3_nt: TGTGCCAGCTCACGTGGACAGGAGAACACTGAAGCTTTCTTT
j_call: TRBJ1-1; d_call: TRBD1; clone_size: NA; v_call: TRBV18; cdr3_aa: CASSPGTGTAFF; cdr3_nt: TGTGCCAGCTCCCCGGGGACAGGAACAGCTTTCTTT
j_call: TRBJ1-5; d_call: NA; clone_size: once; v_call: TRBV30; cdr3_aa: CAWSQGLNQPQHF; cdr3_nt: TGTGCCTGGAGTCAGGGTCTCAATCAGCCCCAGCATTTT
j_call: TRBJ2-7; d_call: TRBD1; clone_size: NA; v_call: TRBV19; cdr3_aa: CASRSDRGSYEQYF; cdr3_nt: TGTGCCAGTAGATCCGACAGGGGCTCCTACGAGCAGTACTTC
j_call: TRBJ2-1; d_call: NA; clone_size: NA; v_call: TRBV5-1; cdr3_aa: CASSLEWSRDNEQFF; cdr3_nt: TGCGCCAGCAGCTTGGAGTGGTCTCGGGACAATGAGCAGTTCTTC
j_call: TRBJ2-1; d_call: NA; clone_size: NA; v_call: TRBV9; cdr3_aa: CASSSRGLTYNEQFF; cdr3_nt: TGTGCCAGCAGCTCCCGGGGACTGACCTACAATGAGCAGTTCTTC
j_call: TRBJ2-4; d_call: NA; clone_size: NA; v_call: TRBV28; cdr3_aa: CASSFPSAGVKNIQYF; cdr3_nt: TGTGCCAGCAGTTTCCCTTCGGCAGGGGTAAAAAACATTCAGTACTTC
j_call: TRBJ2-7; d_call: NA; clone_size: NA; v_call: TRBV7-7; cdr3_aa: CASSLSPGDGEQYF; cdr3_nt: TGTGCTAGCAGCTTAAGCCCAGGGGACGGCGAGCAGTACTTC
j_call: TRBJ1-2; d_call: TRBD1; clone_size: NA; v_call: TRBV9; cdr3_aa: CASSTQGDTRRGYTF; cdr3_nt: TGTGCCAGCAGCACTCAGGGGGACACGAGGAGGGGCTACACCTTC
j_call: TRBJ2-7; d_call: TRBD1; clone_size: few; v_call: TRBV5-1; cdr3_aa: CASSLVQGIYEQYF; cdr3_nt: TGCGCCAGCAGCTTGGTACAGGGGATCTACGAGCAGTACTTC
j_call: TRBJ2-2; d_call: NA; clone_size: NA; v_call: TRBV30; cdr3_aa: CAWSLATPTGELFF; cdr3_nt: TGTGCCTGGAGCCTCGCGACACCCACCGGGGAGCTGTTTTTT
j_call: TRBJ2-7; d_call: NA; clone_size: few; v_call: TRBV5-4; cdr3_aa: CASSPRPQGYEQYF; cdr3_nt: TGTGCCAGCAGCCCGCGCCCCCAGGGCTACGAGCAGTACTTC
j_call: TRBJ1-5; d_call: TRBD1; clone_size: NA; v_call: TRBV7-6; cdr3_aa: CASSLAPGTDNQPQHF; cdr3_nt: TGTGCCAGCAGCTTAGCGCCCGGGACAGACAATCAGCCCCAGCATTTT
j_call: TRBJ2-7; d_call: NA; clone_size: NA; v_call: TRBV28; cdr3_aa: CASSSPGHRYEQYF; cdr3_nt: TGTGCCAGCAGTTCCCCAGGACACCGCTACGAGCAGTACTTC
j_call: TRBJ2-4; d_call: TRBD2; clone_size: NA; v_call: TRBV5-1; cdr3_aa: CASSLLAPDKNIQYF; cdr3_nt: TGCGCCAGCAGCTTACTAGCGCCAGACAAAAACATTCAGTACTTC
j_call: TRBJ2-7; d_call: TRBD2; clone_size: NA; v_call: TRBV10-1; cdr3_aa: CASSPGTSGTYEQYF; cdr3_nt: TGCGCCAGCAGTCCCGGGACTAGCGGGACTTACGAGCAGTACTTC
j_call: TRBJ2-3; d_call: NA; clone_size: few; v_call: TRBV5-1; cdr3_aa: CASSLTITVTDTQYF; cdr3_nt: TGCGCCAGCAGCTTGACTATCACGGTCACAGATACGCAGTATTTT
j_call: TRBJ1-2; d_call: NA; clone_size: NA; v_call: TRBV4-1; cdr3_aa: CASSRTAVDGYTF; cdr3_nt: TGCGCCAGCAGCCGGACAGCGGTAGATGGCTACACCTTC
j_call: TRBJ1-3; d_call: TRBD1; clone_size: NA; v_call: TRBV4-1; cdr3_aa: CASSQSATGDTGNTIYF; cdr3_nt: TGCGCCAGCAGCCAATCCGCGACAGGGGATACTGGAAACACCATATATTTT
j_call: TRBJ2-2; d_call: NA; clone_size: few; v_call: TRBV5-4; cdr3_aa: CASRIDGTRTGELFF; cdr3_nt: TGTGCCAGCAGGATTGACGGGACAAGGACCGGGGAGCTGTTTTTT
j_call: TRBJ1-5; d_call: NA; clone_size: few; v_call: TRBV28; cdr3_aa: CASSRSGPDYYSNQPQHF; cdr3_nt: TGTGCCAGCAGTCGTTCCGGGCCGGACTACTATAGCAATCAGCCCCAGCATTTT
j_call: TRBJ2-5; d_call: NA; clone_size: NA; v_call: TRBV15; cdr3_aa: CATSRDLRETQYF; cdr3_nt: TGTGCCACCAGCAGAGACCTTAGAGAGACCCAGTACTTC
j_call: TRBJ2-5; d_call: TRBD2; clone_size: NA; v_call: TRBV7-3; cdr3_aa: CASSLTGLAGEETQYF; cdr3_nt: TGTGCCAGCAGCTTAACGGGGCTAGCGGGAGAAGAGACCCAGTACTTC
j_call: TRBJ2-5; d_call: NA; clone_size: few; v_call: TRBV2; cdr3_aa: CASSIRQAQETQYF; cdr3_nt: TGTGCCAGCAGTATACGACAGGCCCAAGAGACCCAGTACTTC
j_call: TRBJ2-1; d_call: TRBD2; clone_size: few; v_call: TRBV27; cdr3_aa: CASSLGLAGGHEQFF; cdr3_nt: TGTGCCAGCAGCCTTGGGTTAGCGGGCGGCCATGAGCAGTTCTTC
j_call: TRBJ2-5; d_call: TRBD1; clone_size: NA; v_call: TRBV5-4; cdr3_aa: CASSRRDRGRQETQYF; cdr3_nt: TGTGCCAGCAGCCGCCGGGACAGGGGTCGCCAAGAGACCCAGTACTTC
j_call: TRBJ2-5; d_call: NA; clone_size: NA; v_call: TRBV7-9; cdr3_aa: CASSPPLGRHRETQYF; cdr3_nt: TGTGCCAGCAGCCCCCCTTTAGGTCGACATCGCGAGACCCAGTACTTC
j_call: TRBJ1-2; d_call: TRBD1; clone_size: NA; v_call: TRBV7-9; cdr3_aa: CASSLGSGTGNYGYTF; cdr3_nt: TGTGCCAGCAGCTTAGGGTCAGGGACAGGAAACTATGGCTACACCTTC
j_call: TRBJ2-1; d_call: TRBD1; clone_size: few; v_call: TRBV5-1; cdr3_aa: CASSLGSQGRGGNEQFF; cdr3_nt: TGCGCCAGCAGCTTGGGGTCACAGGGGAGAGGGGGCAATGAGCAGTTCTTC
j_call: TRBJ2-7; d_call: TRBD1; clone_size: NA; v_call: TRBV29-1; cdr3_aa: CSVQPLQGGKDEQYF; cdr3_nt: TGCAGCGTTCAACCGTTACAGGGGGGAAAAGACGAGCAGTACTTC
j_call: TRBJ2-2; d_call: NA; clone_size: NA; v_call: TRBV5-8; cdr3_aa: CASSFGTGLFSGELFF; cdr3_nt: TGTGCCAGCAGCTTCGGGACTGGATTATTCTCCGGGGAGCTGTTTTTT
j_call: TRBJ2-7; d_call: TRBD2; clone_size: NA; v_call: TRBV9; cdr3_aa: CASSGGTSLTYEQYF; cdr3_nt: TGTGCCAGCAGCGGAGGGACTAGCCTGACCTACGAGCAGTACTTC
j_call: TRBJ2-7; d_call: NA; clone_size: NA; v_call: TRBV7-9; cdr3_aa: CASSLGRQAPYEQYF; cdr3_nt: TGTGCCAGCAGCTTAGGACGGCAGGCACCCTACGAGCAGTACTTC
j_call: TRBJ1-1; d_call: TRBD1; clone_size: NA; v_call: TRBV19; cdr3_aa: CASSIGGQANTEAFF; cdr3_nt: TGTGCCAGTAGTATAGGGGGACAGGCGAACACTGAAGCTTTCTTT
j_call: TRBJ2-7; d_call: NA; clone_size: NA; v_call: TRBV2; cdr3_aa: CASSVGLEQYF; cdr3_nt: TGTGCCAGCTCAGTGGGCCTCGAGCAGTACTTC
j_call: TRBJ1-2; d_call: NA; clone_size: NA; v_call: TRBV28; cdr3_aa: CASSRRGGPTWGYTF; cdr3_nt: TGTGCCAGCAGCCGTCGTGGGGGCCCTACCTGGGGCTACACCTTC
j_call: TRBJ2-7; d_call: TRBD1; clone_size: once; v_call: TRBV5-8; cdr3_aa: CASSRGAGTGDTYEQYF; cdr3_nt: TGTGCCAGCAGCCGCGGCGCCGGGACAGGGGACACCTACGAGCAGTACTTC
j_call: TRBJ2-7; d_call: NA; clone_size: few; v_call: TRBV6-5; cdr3_aa: CASSNLADEQYF; cdr3_nt: TGTGCCAGCAGTAACCTTGCAGACGAGCAGTACTTC
j_call: TRBJ1-2; d_call: NA; clone_size: NA; v_call: TRBV6-5; cdr3_aa: CASSRQAATNYGYTF; cdr3_nt: TGTGCCAGCAGTCGACAGGCTGCTACTAACTATGGCTACACCTTC
j_call: TRBJ2-7; d_call: TRBD2; clone_size: once; v_call: TRBV28; cdr3_aa: CASRSSGRYEQYF; cdr3_nt: TGTGCCAGCAGATCTAGCGGGAGATACGAGCAGTACTTC
j_call: TRBJ2-3; d_call: TRBD2; clone_size: NA; v_call: TRBV28; cdr3_aa: CASSTAGRGSDTQYF; cdr3_nt: TGTGCCAGCAGCACAGCGGGGAGAGGTTCAGATACGCAGTATTTT
j_call: TRBJ2-7; d_call: TRBD2; clone_size: NA; v_call: TRBV28; cdr3_aa: CASSPLAGSREQYF; cdr3_nt: TGTGCCAGCAGTCCACTAGCGGGATCGAGGGAGCAGTACTTC
j_call: TRBJ1-2; d_call: NA; clone_size: NA; v_call: TRBV6-5; cdr3_aa: CASSIQENYGYTF; cdr3_nt: TGTGCCAGCAGTATACAGGAGAACTATGGCTACACCTTC
j_call: TRBJ1-5; d_call: TRBD1; clone_size: once; v_call: TRBV7-2; cdr3_aa: CASSADRGNQPQHF; cdr3_nt: TGTGCCAGCAGCGCGGACAGGGGTAATCAGCCCCAGCATTTT